A selection of T cell receptor beta chains follows, all from one sample in a study of T cell responses to AZD1222 COVID-19 vaccine. Here immunoSEQ multiplex PCR was the method, and the copy in TCRdb shows in-frame clones only, minus some. Of about 140,000 clones listed, roughly 88% are singletons. This specimen was peripheral blood, taken 28 days after the second AZD1222 dose. These receptors came from an adult who received the AZD1222 COVID-19 vaccine. Each CDR3 is given with its conserved first and last residue.

>TRBJ2-1|TRBV19
CASSMGGRTNEQFF
>TRBJ2-7|TRBV9
CASSVEGPPDEQYF
>TRBJ2-1|TRBV4-3
CASSLPGQGQFF
>TRBJ1-3|TRBV18
CASSPVPQRGTGSGNTIYF
>TRBJ1-2|TRBV28
CASRSTGTTNYGYTF
>TRBJ2-5|TRBV11-2
CASSLGQGSQETQYF
>TRBJ1-6|TRBV27
CASSFETVRGYNSPLHF
>TRBJ2-2|TRBV4-2
CASSQDGAETGELFF
>TRBJ1-5|TRBV28
CASRRRDRVSQPQHF
>TRBJ1-1|TRBV29-1
CSVGREGTEAFF
>TRBJ2-3|TRBV5-8
CASTPTGRPTDTQYF
>TRBJ2-7|TRBV6-5
CASSFKDRGFYEQYF
>TRBJ2-2|TRBV28
CASSLRDRNTGELFF
>TRBJ1-6|TRBV7-9
CASSFRGSSYNSPLHF
>TRBJ1-6|TRBV25-1
CASSRQGINSPLHF